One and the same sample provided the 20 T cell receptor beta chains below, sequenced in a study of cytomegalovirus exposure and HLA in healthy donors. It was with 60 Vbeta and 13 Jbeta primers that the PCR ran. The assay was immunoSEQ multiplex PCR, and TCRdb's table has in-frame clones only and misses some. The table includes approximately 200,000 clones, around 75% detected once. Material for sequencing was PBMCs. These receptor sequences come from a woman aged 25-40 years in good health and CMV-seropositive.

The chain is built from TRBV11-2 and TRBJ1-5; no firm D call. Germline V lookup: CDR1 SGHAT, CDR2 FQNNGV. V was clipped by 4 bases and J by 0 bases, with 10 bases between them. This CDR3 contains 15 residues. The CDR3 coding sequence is TGTGCCAGCAGCTACAACGGGGATAGCAATCAGCCCCAGCATTTT. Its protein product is CASSYNGDSNQPQHF.

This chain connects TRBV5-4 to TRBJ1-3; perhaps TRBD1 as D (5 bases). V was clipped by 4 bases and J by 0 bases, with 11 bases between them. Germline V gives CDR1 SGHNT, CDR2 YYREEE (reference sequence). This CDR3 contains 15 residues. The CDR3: CASSGGTASGNTIYF. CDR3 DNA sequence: TGTGCCAGCAGCGGCGGGACCGCCTCTGGAAACACCATATATTTT.

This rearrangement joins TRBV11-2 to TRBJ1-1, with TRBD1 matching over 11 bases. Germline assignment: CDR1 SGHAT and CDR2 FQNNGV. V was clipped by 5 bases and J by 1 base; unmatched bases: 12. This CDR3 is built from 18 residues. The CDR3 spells CASSPYYGQGAGNTEAFF. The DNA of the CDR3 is TGTGCCAGCAGCCCTTACTACGGACAGGGGGCAGGGAACACTGAAGCTTTCTTT.

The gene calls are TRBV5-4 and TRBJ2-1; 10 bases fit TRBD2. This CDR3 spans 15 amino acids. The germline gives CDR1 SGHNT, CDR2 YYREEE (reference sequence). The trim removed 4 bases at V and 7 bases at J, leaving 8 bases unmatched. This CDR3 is CASSPGGLAFNEQFF. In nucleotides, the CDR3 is TGTGCCAGCAGCCCGGGGGGACTAGCGTTTAATGAGCAGTTCTTC.

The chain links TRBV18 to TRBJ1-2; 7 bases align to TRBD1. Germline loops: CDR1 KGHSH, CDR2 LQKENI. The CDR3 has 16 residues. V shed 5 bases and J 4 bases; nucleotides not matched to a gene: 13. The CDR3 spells CASSAARQGGGYGYTF. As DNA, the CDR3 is TGTGCCAGCTCAGCCGCTCGACAGGGCGGAGGCTATGGCTACACCTTC.

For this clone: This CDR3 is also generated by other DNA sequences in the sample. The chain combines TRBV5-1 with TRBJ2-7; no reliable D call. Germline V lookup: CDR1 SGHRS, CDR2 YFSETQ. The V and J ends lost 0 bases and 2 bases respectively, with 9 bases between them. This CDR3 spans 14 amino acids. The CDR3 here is CASSLAGGAYEQYF. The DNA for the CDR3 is TGCGCCAGCAGCTTGGCCGGCGGTGCCTACGAGCAGTACTTC.

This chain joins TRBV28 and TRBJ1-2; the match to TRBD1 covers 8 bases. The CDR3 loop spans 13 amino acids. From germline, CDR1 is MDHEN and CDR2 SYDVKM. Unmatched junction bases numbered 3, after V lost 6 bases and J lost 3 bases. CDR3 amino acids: CASSLDRDYGYTF. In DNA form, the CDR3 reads TGTGCCAGCAGCCTGGACAGGGACTATGGCTACACCTTC.

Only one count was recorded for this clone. This CDR3 reads CASSLALVSADNEQFF. As DNA, the CDR3 is TGTGCCAGCAGCTTAGCGCTAGTGTCGGCTGACAATGAGCAGTTCTTC. The rearrangement links TRBV7-2 to TRBJ2-1; D call uncertain. V was pared by 0 bases and J by 5 bases, with 14 bases between. The germline V gene has CDR1 SGHTA and CDR2 FQGNSA. The CDR3 is made up of 16 amino acids.

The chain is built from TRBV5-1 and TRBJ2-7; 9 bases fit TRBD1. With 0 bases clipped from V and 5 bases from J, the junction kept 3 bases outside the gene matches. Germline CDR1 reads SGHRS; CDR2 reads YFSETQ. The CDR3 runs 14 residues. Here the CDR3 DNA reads TGCGCCAGCAGCTTGGGACAGGGGGGAGACGAGCAGTACTTC. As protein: CASSLGQGGDEQYF.

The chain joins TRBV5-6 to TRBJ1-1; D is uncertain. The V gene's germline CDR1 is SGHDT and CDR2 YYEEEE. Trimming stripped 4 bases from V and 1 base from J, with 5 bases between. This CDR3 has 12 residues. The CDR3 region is CASSLRNTEAFF. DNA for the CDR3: TGTGCCAGCAGCCTGAGGAACACTGAAGCTTTCTTT.

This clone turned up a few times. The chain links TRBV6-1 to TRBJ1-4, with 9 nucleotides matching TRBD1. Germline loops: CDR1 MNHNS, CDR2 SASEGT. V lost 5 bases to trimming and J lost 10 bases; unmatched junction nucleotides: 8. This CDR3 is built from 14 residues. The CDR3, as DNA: TGTGCCAGCAGTAAGACAGGGGGAGAGCGAAAACTGTTTTTT. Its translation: CASSKTGGERKLFF.

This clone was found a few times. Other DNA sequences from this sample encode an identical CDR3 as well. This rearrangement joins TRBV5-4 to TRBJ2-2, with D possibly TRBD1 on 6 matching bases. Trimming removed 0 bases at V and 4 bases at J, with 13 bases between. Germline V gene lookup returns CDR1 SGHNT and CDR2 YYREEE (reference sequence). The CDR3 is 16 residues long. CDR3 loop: CASSLGGQGGTGELFF. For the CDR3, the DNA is TGTGCCAGCAGCTTGGGTGGTCAAGGGGGCACCGGGGAGCTGTTTTTT.

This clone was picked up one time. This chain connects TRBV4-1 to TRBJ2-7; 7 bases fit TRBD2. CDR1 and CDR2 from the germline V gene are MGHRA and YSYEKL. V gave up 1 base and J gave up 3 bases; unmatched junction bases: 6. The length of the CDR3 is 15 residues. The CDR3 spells CASSQAASGYYEQYF. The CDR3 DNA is TGCGCCAGCAGCCAAGCGGCTAGCGGATACTACGAGCAGTACTTC.

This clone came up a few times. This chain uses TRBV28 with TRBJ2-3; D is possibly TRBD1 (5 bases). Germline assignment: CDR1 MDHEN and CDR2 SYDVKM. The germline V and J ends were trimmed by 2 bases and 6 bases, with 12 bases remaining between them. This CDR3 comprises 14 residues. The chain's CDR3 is CASSLATAGDTQYF. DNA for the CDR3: TGTGCCAGCAGTTTAGCGACAGCAGGGGATACGCAGTATTTT. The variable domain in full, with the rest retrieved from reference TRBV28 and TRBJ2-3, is DVKVTQSSRYLVKRTGEKVFLECVQDMDHENMFWYRQDPGLGLRLIYFSYDVKMKEKGDIPEGYSVSREKKERFSLILESASTNQTSMYLCASSLATAGDTQYFGPGTRLTVL.

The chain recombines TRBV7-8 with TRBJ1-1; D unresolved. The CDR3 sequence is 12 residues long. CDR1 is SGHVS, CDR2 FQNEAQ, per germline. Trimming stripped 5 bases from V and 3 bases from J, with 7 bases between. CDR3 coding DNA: TGTGCCAGCAGCAACCGGGACACTGAAGCTTTCTTT. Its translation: CASSNRDTEAFF.

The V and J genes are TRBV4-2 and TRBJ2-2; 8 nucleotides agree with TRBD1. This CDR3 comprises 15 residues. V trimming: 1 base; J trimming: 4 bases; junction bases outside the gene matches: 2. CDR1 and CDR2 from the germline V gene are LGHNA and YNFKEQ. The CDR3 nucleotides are TGTGCCAGCAGCCAAGTAACAGGGGGCACCGGGGAGCTGTTTTTT. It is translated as CASSQVTGGTGELFF.

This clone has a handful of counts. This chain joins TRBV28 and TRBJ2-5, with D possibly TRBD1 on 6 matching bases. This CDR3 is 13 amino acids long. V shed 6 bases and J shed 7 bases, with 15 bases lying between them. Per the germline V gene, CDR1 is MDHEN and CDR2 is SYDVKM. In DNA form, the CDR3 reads TGTGCCAGCAGGCTGGGACACTCAGGGACCCAGTACTTC. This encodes CASRLGHSGTQYF.

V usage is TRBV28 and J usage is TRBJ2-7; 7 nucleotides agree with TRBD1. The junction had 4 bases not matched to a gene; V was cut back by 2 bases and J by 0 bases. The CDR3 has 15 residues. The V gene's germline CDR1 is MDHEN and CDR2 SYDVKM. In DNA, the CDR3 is TGTGCCAGCAGTTTAAACAGGGGAAGCTCCTACGAGCAGTACTTC. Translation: CASSLNRGSSYEQYF.

For the CDR3, the DNA is TGTGCCACCCTCCCCCCCGGGACAGGGGGTGCGACCCAGTACTTC. Translated, it gives CATLPPGTGGATQYF. This chain joins TRBV6-5 and TRBJ2-5; TRBD1 agrees at 11 bases. This CDR3 spans 15 amino acids. The junction had 14 bases not matched to a gene; V was cut back by 10 bases and J by 7 bases. Germline CDR1 reads MNHEY; CDR2 reads SVGAGI.

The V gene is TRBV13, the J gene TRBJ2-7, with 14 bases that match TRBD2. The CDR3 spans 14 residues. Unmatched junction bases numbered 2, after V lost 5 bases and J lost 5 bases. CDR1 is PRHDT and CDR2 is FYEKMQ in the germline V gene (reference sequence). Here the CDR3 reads CASSGGLAGDEQYF. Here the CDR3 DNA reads TGTGCCAGCAGCGGGGGACTAGCGGGAGACGAGCAGTACTTC.